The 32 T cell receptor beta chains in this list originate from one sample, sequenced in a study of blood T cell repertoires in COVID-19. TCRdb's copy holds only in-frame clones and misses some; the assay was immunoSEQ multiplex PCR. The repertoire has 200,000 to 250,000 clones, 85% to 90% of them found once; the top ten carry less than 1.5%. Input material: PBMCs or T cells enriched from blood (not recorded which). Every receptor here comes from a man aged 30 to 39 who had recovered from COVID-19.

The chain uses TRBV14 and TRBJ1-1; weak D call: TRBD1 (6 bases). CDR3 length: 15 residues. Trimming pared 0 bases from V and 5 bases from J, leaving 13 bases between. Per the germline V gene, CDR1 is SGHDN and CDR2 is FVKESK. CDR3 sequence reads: CASSQDPGGSTEAFF. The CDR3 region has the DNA TGTGCCAGCAGCCAAGATCCGGGGGGCTCGACTGAAGCTTTCTTT.

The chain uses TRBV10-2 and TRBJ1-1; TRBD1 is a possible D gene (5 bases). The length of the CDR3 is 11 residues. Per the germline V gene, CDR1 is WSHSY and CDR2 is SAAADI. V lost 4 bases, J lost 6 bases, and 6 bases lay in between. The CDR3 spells CASSVQAEAFF. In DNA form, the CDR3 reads TGCGCCAGCAGTGTACAGGCTGAAGCTTTCTTT.

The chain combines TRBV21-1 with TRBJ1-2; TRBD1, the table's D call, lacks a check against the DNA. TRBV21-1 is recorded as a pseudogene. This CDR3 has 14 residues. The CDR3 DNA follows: TGTGCCAGCACGGGACAGCTCACTAACTATGGCTACACCTTC. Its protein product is CASTGQLTNYGYTF.

DNA for the CDR3: TGCAGTGCTAGTTCGCGGAGTGCCGCTCAAGAGACCCAGTACTTC. Its protein product is CSASSRSAAQETQYF. This chain connects TRBV20-1 to TRBJ2-5, with D unclear. The germline V and J ends were trimmed by 3 bases and 2 bases, with 16 bases remaining between them. This CDR3 region has 15 residues. Germline values: CDR1 DFQATT, CDR2 SNEGSKA (reference sequence).

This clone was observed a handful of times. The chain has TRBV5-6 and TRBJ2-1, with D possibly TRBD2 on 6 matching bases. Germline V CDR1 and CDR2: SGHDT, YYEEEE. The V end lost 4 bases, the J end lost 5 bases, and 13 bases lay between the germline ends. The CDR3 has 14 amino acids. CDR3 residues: CASSTGGLNNEQFF. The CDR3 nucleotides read TGTGCCAGCAGCACAGGAGGGTTAAACAATGAGCAGTTCTTC.

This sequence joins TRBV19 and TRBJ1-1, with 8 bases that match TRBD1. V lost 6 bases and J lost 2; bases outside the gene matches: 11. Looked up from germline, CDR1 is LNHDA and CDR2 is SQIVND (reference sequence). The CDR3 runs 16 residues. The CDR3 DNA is TGTGCCAGTAGCACGGACAGGGAGGGGGTTAACACTGAAGCTTTCTTT. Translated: CASSTDREGVNTEAFF.

The CDR3 here is CASSLQGANTGELFF. The DNA of the CDR3 is TGTGCCAGCAGCTTACAGGGGGCCAACACCGGGGAGCTGTTTTTT. J is TRBJ2-2 and V is TRBV11-3; 8 bases fit TRBD1. V lost 2 bases and J lost 2; bases outside the gene matches: 1. The CDR3 covers 15 residues. Per germline, CDR1 SGHNT and CDR2 YENEEA.

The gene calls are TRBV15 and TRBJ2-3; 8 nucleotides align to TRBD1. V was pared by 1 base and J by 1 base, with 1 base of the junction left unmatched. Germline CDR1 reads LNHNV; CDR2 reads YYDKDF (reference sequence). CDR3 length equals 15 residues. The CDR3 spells CATSRVDRGTDTQYF. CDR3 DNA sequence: TGTGCCACCAGCAGAGTGGACAGGGGCACAGATACGCAGTATTTT.

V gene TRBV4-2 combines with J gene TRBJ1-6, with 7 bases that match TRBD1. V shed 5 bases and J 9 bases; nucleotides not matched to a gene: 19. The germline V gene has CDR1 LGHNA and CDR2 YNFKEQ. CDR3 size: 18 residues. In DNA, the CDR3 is TGTGCCAGCAGCTCACAATTCATAGGGGGCGGGGGGGTTTCACCCCTCCACTTT. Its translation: CASSSQFIGGGGVSPLHF.

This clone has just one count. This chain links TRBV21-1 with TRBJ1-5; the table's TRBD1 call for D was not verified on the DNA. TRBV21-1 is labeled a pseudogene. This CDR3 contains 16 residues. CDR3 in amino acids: CASSTLGQGARQPQHF. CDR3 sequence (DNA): TGTGCCAGCAGCACACTGGGACAGGGAGCGAGGCAGCCCCAGCATTTT.

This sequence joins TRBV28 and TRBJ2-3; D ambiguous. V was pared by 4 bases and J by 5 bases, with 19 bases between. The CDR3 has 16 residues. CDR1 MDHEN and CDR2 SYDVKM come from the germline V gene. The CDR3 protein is CASSSAQEHVVDTQYF. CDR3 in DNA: TGTGCCAGCAGTTCCGCCCAGGAACACGTTGTAGATACGCAGTATTTT. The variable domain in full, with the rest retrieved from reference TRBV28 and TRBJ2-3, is DVKVTQSSRYLVKRTGEKVFLECVQDMDHENMFWYRQDPGLGLRLIYFSYDVKMKEKGDIPEGYSVSREKKERFSLILESASTNQTSMYLCASSSAQEHVVDTQYFGPGTRLTVL.

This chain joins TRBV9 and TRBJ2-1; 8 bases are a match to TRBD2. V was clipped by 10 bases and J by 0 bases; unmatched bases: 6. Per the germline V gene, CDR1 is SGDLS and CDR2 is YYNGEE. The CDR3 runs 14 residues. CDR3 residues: CAAVAGRSYNEQFF. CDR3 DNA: TGTGCCGCTGTAGCGGGGCGCTCCTACAATGAGCAGTTCTTC.

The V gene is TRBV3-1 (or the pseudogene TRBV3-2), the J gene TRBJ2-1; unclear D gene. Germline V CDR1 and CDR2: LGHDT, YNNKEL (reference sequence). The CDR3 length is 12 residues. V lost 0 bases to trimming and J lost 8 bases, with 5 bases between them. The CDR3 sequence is CASSQDFDEQFF. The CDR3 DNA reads TGTGCCAGCAGCCAAGATTTCGATGAGCAGTTCTTC.

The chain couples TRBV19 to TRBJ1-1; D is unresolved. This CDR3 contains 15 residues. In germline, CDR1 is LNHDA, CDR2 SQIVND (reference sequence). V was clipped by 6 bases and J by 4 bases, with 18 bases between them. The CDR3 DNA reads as TGTGCCAGTAGGCCTACAACCACTGGAGTCACTGAAGCTTTCTTT. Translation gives CASRPTTTGVTEAFF.

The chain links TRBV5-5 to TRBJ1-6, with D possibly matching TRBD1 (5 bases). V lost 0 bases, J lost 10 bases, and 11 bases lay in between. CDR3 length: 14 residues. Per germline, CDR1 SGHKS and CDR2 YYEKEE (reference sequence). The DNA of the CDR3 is TGTGCCAGCAGCTTGGAGCAGGGAGGGTCACCCCTCCACTTT. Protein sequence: CASSLEQGGSPLHF.

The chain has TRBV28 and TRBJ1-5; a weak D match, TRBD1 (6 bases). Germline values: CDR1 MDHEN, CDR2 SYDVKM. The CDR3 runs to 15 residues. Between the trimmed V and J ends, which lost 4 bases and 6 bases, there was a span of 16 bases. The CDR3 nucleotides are TGTGCCAGCAGTTCTCGGGACATAATAATTCAGCCCCAGCATTTT. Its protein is CASSSRDIIIQPQHF.

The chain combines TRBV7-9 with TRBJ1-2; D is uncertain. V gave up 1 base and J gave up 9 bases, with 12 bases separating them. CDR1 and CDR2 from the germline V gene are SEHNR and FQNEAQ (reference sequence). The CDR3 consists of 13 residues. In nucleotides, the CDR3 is TGTGCCAGCAGCTTAGGTGGCAGTCCACGCTACACCTTC. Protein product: CASSLGGSPRYTF.

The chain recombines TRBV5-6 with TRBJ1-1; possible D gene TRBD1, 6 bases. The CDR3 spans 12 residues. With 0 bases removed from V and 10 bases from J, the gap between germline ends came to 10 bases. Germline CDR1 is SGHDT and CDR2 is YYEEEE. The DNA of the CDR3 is TGTGCCAGCAGCTTGGCTACAGGGAGAGCTTTCTTT. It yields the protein CASSLATGRAFF.

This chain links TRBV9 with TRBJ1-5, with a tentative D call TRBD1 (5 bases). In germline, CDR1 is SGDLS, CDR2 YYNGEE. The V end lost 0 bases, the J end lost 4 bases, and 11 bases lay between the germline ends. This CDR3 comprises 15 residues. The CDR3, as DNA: TGTGCCAGCAGCGTAGAAGGGGTGGTTAATCAGCCCCAGCATTTT. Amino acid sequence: CASSVEGVVNQPQHF.

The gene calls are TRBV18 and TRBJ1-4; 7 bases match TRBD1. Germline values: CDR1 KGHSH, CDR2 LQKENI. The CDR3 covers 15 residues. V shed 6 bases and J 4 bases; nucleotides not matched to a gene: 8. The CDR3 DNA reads TGTGCCAGCTCCCGTCCGGGACAGAATAATGAAAAACTGTTTTTT. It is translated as CASSRPGQNNEKLFF.

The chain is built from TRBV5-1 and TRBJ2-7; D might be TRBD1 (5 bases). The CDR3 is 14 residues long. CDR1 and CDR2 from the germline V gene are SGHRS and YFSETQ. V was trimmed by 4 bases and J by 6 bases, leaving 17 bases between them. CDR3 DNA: TGCGCCAGCAGCCCCTCCCAGGGTGGTGGCGAGCAGTACTTC. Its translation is CASSPSQGGGEQYF.

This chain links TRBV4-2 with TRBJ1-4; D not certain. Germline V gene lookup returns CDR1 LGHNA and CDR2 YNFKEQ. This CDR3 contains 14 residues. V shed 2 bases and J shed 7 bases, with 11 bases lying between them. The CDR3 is CASSQRVASEKLFF. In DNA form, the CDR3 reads TGTGCCAGCAGCCAACGGGTCGCAAGTGAAAAACTGTTTTTT.

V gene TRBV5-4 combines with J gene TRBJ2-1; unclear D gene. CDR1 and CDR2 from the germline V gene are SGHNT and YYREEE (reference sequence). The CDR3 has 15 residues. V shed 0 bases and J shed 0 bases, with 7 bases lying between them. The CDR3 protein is CASSLGAPSYNEQFF. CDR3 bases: TGTGCCAGCAGCTTGGGGGCCCCCTCCTACAATGAGCAGTTCTTC.

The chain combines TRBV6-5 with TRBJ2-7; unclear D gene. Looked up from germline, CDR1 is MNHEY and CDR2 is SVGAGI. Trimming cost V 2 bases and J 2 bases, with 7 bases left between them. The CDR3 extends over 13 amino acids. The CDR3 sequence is CASSYGPTYEQYF. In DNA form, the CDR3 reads TGTGCCAGCAGTTACGGGCCAACCTACGAGCAGTACTTC.

The CDR3, as DNA: TGTGCCACCAGTGGTGACAGACTTAACTATGGCTACACCTTC. Protein sequence: CATSGDRLNYGYTF. The chain combines TRBV24-1 with TRBJ1-2; weak D call: TRBD1 (5 bases). The CDR3 length is 14 residues. Deletions cut 5 bases from V and 1 base from J, with 10 bases between. Germline lookup yields CDR1 KGHDR and CDR2 SFDVKD.

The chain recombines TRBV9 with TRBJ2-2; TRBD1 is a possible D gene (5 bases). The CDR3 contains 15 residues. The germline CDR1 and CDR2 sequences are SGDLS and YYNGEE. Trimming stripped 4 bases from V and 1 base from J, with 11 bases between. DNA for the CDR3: TGTGCCAGCAGCTTCAGACAGATGAACACCGGGGAGCTGTTTTTT. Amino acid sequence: CASSFRQMNTGELFF.

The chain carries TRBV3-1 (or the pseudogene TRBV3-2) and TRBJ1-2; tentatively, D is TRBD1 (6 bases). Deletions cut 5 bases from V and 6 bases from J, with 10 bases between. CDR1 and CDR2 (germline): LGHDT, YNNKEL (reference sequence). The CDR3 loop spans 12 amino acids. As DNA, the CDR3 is TGTGCCAGCAGCGCAGGGGAGAATGGCTACACCTTC. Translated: CASSAGENGYTF.

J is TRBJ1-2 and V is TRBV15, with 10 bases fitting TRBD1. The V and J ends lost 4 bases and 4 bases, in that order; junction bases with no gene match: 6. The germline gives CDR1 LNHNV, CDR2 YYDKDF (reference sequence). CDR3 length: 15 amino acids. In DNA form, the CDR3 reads TGTGCCACCAGCATACCGGGACAGGGGTTCTATGGCTACACCTTC. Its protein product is CATSIPGQGFYGYTF.

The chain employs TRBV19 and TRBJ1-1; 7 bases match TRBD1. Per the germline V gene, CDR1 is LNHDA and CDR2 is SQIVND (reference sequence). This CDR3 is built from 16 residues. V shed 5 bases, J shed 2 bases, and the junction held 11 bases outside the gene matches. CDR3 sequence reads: CASSSLQGLGNTEAFF. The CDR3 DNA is TGTGCCAGTAGTTCCCTACAGGGGTTGGGAAACACTGAAGCTTTCTTT.

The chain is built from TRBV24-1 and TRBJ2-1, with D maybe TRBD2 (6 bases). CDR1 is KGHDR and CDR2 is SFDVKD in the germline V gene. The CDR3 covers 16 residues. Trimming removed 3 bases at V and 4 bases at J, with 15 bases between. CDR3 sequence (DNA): TGTGCCACCAGTGATACTGAGACTAGGTTTTACAATGAGCAGTTCTTC. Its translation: CATSDTETRFYNEQFF.

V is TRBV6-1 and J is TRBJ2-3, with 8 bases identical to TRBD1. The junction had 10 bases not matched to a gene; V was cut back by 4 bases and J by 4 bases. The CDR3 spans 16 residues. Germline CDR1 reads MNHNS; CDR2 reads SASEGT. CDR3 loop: CASSGDRGFRADTQYF. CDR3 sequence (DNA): TGTGCCAGCAGTGGTGACAGGGGATTCCGGGCAGATACGCAGTATTTT.

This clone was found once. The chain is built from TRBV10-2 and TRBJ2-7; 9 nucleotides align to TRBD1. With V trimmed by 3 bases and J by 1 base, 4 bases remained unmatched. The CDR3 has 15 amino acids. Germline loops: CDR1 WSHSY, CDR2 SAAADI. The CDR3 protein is CASSEDRGISYEQYF. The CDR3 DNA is TGCGCCAGCAGTGAAGACAGGGGGATATCCTACGAGCAGTACTTC.